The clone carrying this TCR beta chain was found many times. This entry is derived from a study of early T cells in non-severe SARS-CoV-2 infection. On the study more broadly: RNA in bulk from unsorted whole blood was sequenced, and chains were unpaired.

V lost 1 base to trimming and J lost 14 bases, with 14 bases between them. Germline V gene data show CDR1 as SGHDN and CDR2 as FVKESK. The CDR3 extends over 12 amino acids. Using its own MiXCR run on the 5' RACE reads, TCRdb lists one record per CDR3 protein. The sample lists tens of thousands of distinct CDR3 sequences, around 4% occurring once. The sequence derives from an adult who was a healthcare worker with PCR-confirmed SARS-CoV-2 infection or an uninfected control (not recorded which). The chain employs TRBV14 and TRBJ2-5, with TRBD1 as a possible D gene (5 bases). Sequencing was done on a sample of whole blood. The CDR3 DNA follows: TGTGCCAGCAGCCAAGGTTTAGGGGTCGACTACTTC. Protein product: CASSQGLGVDYF.